Listed here are 12 T cell receptor beta chains from one sample, sequenced in a study of tumor-infiltrating lymphocytes in primary liver carcinoma. The input was around 0.5 ug total RNA; TCR beta cDNA was made from it with a constant-region primer. A slightly modified ARM-PCR protocol with three nested multiplex PCR rounds produced these TCR beta libraries. Primers for the first two PCR rounds were TRBV1-TRBV30 forward primers and a C-beta reverse primer (around 10 cycles per round). TCRdb itself ran the multiplex PCR reads through MiXCR, one entry per CDR3 protein. The sample has a few hundred thousand distinct CDR3 sequences, 58% seen once. Germline DNA was also extracted, while the blood RNA originated from unsorted whole blood. The sample taken for sequencing was peripheral blood. Receptor source: a woman aged 30 to 39 with primary liver carcinoma and hepatitis B virus infection.

The genes are TRBV4-3 and TRBJ2-1, with D perhaps matching TRBD2 (6 bases). Germline V gives CDR1 LGHNA, CDR2 YSLEER. This CDR3 comprises 14 residues. CDR3 nucleotides: TGCACTAGCAGCCAAGATCCCTCGATTAGCTCCCAGTTCTTC. Protein: CTSSQDPSISSQFF.

The chain couples TRBV5-8 to TRBJ2-7; D is perhaps TRBD2 (6 bases). V lost 1 base, J lost 5 bases, and 13 bases lay in between. This CDR3 has 14 residues. The V gene's germline CDR1 is SGHTS and CDR2 YDEGEE. CDR3: CASSLSGWNHEQYF. CDR3 DNA: TGTGCCAGCAGCTTGAGCGGGTGGAACCACGAGCAGTACTTC.

Comments on this clonotype: This may be a read error: a much more frequent sequence differs by one nucleotide. The rearrangement uses TRBV29-1 and TRBJ2-1; 9 nucleotides line up with TRBD1. Germline V lookup: CDR1 SQVTM, CDR2 ANQGSEA. The CDR3 is 16 residues long. The CDR3 reads CNPSEGEQGAGNEQFF. The CDR3 region has the DNA TGCAACCCCTCTGAGGGGGAACAGGGGGCCGGCAATGAGCAGTTCTTC.

As for this clonotype: One junction end disagrees with the germline gene, perhaps due to a read error. The V and J genes are TRBV12-3 or TRBV12-4 and TRBJ2-2; perhaps TRBD1 as D (5 bases). The CDR3 contains 14 residues. In DNA form, the CDR3 reads TGTGTCAGCAGTTGGCAAACAGGACCCGGGGAGCTGTTTTTT. Residues: CVSSWQTGPGELFF.

The chain couples TRBV12-3 or TRBV12-4 to TRBJ2-7; D remains ambiguous. V gave up 6 bases and J gave up 4 bases, with 16 bases separating them. This CDR3 is built from 14 residues. The chain's CDR3 is CASSPTSRNYEQYF. The CDR3 DNA is TGTGCCAGCAGCCCTACCAGCAGGAATTACGAGCAGTACTTC.

J is TRBJ2-5 and V is TRBV29-1; a possible D gene is TRBD2 (5 bases). V lost 1 base and J 4 bases, leaving 7 bases between the germline ends. This CDR3 has 12 amino acids. CDR1 and CDR2 from the germline V gene are SQVTM and ANQGSEA. CDR3 sequence reads: CSVEGRSETQYF. CDR3 DNA: TGCAGCGTTGAAGGGAGGTCAGAGACCCAGTACTTC.

A remark on this clonotype: This may be a read error, as it is one base from a much larger clone. The J gene is TRBJ2-3, the V gene TRBV12-3 or TRBV12-4, with 13 bases aligning to TRBD2. The CDR3 spans 16 residues. The CDR3 protein is CASRPTSGRYTYTQYF. CDR3 in DNA: TGTGCCAGCAGACCGACTAGCGGGAGGTACACATATACGCAGTATTTT.

This clonotype is a singleton in its sample. The chain recombines TRBV29-1 with TRBJ1-2, with 7 positions matching TRBD1. The CDR3 spans 14 residues. Germline assignment: CDR1 SQVTM and CDR2 ANQGSEA. V was pared by 1 base and J by 6 bases, with 8 bases of the junction left unmatched. For the CDR3, the DNA is TGCAGCGTTGAAGGAGGGGGACAGACCCATGGCTACACCTTC. This sequence encodes CSVEGGGQTHGYTF.

On this clonotype itself: This may be a read error: a much more frequent sequence differs by one nucleotide. This chain uses TRBV6-5 with TRBJ2-3; the D gene is possibly TRBD1 (5 bases). The CDR3 is made up of 12 amino acids. The germline gives CDR1 MNHEY, CDR2 SVGAGI. CDR3 in amino acids: CASAPSTGTQYF. The CDR3 region has the DNA TGTGCCAGCGCACCCAGCACAGGTACGCAGTATTTT.

For this clonotype: A much larger clonotype is one base distant, so this may be a read error. The CDR3 region is CASSGTPNIGELFF. CDR3 bases: TGTGCCAGCTCCGGGACACCGAACATCGGGGAGCTGTTTTTT. The J gene is TRBJ2-2, the V gene TRBV6-6, with D possibly being TRBD1 (6 bases). Germline CDR1 reads MNHNY; CDR2 reads SVGAGI (reference sequence). The CDR3 sequence is 14 residues long.

This clonotype is a singleton in its sample. The chain links TRBV11-2 to TRBJ2-3, with D hard to call. Germline assignment: CDR1 SGHAT and CDR2 FQNNGV. The CDR3 extends over 13 amino acids. CDR3 sequence reads: CGNSPWNTDTQYF. CDR3 nucleotides: TGTGGCAACAGCCCTTGGAACACAGATACGCAGTATTTT.

About this clonotype: This may arise from a read error, as a much more abundant clone is one base away. V gene TRBV6-2 or TRBV6-3 combines with J gene TRBJ2-7, with 7 bases identical to TRBD2. The V and J ends lost 2 bases and 5 bases, in that order; junction bases with no gene match: 9. CDR3 length: 15 residues. Germline assignment: CDR1 MNHEY and CDR2 SVGEGT. The CDR3 sequence: CASSYGGGYSNEQYF. The CDR3 DNA is TGTGCCAGCAGTTACGGCGGGGGTTATTCGAACGAGCAGTACTTC.